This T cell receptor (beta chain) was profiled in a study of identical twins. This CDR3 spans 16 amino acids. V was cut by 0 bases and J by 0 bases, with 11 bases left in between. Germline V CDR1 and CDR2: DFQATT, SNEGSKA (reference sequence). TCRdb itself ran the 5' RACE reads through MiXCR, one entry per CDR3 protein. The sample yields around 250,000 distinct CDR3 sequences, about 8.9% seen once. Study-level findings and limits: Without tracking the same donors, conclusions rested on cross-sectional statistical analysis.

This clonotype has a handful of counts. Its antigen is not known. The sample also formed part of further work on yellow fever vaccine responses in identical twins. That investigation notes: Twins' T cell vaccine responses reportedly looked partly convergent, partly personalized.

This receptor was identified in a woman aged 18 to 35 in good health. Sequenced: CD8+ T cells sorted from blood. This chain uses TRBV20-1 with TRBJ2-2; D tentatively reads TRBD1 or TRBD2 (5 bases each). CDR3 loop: CSAREGPPANTGELFF. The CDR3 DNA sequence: TGCAGTGCTAGAGAGGGACCACCAGCGAACACCGGGGAGCTGTTTTTT.